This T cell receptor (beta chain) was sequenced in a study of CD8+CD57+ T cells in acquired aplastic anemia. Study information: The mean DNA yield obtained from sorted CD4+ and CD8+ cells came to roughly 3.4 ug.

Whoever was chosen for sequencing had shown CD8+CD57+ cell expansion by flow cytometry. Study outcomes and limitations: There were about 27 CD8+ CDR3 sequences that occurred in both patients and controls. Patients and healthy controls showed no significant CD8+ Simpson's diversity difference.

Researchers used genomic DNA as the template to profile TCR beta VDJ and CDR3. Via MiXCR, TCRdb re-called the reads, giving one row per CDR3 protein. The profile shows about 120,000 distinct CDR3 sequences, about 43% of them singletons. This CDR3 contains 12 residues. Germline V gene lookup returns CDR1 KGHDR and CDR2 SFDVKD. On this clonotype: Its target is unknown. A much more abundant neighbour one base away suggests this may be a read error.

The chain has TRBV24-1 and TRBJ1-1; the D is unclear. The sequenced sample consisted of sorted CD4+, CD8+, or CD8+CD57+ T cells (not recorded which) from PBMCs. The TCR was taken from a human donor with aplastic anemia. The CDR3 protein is CANSYFSAEAFF. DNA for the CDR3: TGTGCCAACAGTTACTTTAGTGCTGAAGCTTTCTTT.